A selection of T cell receptor beta chains follows, all from one sample in a study of immune evolution from preneoplasia to lung adenocarcinoma. Using immunoSEQ multiplex PCR, the repertoire was profiled, and TCRdb retains in-frame clones only, with some absent. The table records 2,500 to 3,000 clones, over 75% of them present only once. The sample taken for sequencing was FFPE invasive lung adenocarcinoma tissue. The receptors shown here come from a person aged 60-80 years with invasive lung adenocarcinoma. The CDR3 runs from the conserved cysteine through the conserved F or W. Each record gives: clone size, V gene, D gene, J gene, CDR3 protein, CDR3 DNA. D genes are given only for firm matches. The size field is filled for only some rows; it gives once, few, many or a size class.

.,TRBV6-1,TRBD1,TRBJ2-7,CASSDDGTGGYEQYF,TGTGCCAGCAGTGACGACGGGACAGGGGGCTACGAGCAGTACTTC
.,TRBV5-1,.,TRBJ2-6,CASSFEQRTEGDVLTF,TGCGCCAGCAGCTTCGAACAAAGGACAGAAGGGGATGTCCTGACTTTC
.,TRBV9,TRBD1,TRBJ2-1,CASSALRDSYNEQFF,TGTGCCAGCAGCGCCCTCCGGGACAGCTACAATGAGCAGTTCTTC
.,TRBV10-3,.,TRBJ2-3,CAISEPQGSTDTQYF,TGTGCCATCAGTGAGCCACAGGGAAGCACAGATACGCAGTATTTT
.,TRBV18,.,TRBJ1-2,CASSSEFYGYTF,TGTGCCAGCTCCTCCGAATTCTATGGCTACACCTTC
.,TRBV30,TRBD1,TRBJ1-1,CAWSPKTPGQGAAEAFF,TGTGCCTGGAGTCCGAAAACGCCGGGACAGGGGGCAGCTGAAGCTTTCTTT
few,TRBV6-5,.,TRBJ2-1,CASRGPNSYNEQFF,TGTGCCAGCAGGGGCCCAAACTCCTACAATGAGCAGTTCTTC
.,TRBV11-2,.,TRBJ1-1,CASSLVGRAEAFF,TGTGCCAGCAGCTTAGTGGGGAGGGCTGAAGCTTTCTTT
.,TRBV6-1,TRBD1,TRBJ2-7,CASLLIGQGNEQYF,TGTGCCAGCCTCTTGATTGGACAGGGGAACGAGCAGTACTTC
.,TRBV7-9,.,TRBJ2-1,CASMWGGGYNEQFF,TGTGCCAGCATGTGGGGAGGTGGGTACAATGAGCAGTTCTTC
.,TRBV11-3,TRBD2,TRBJ2-1,CASNTGLREGNEQFF,TGTGCCAGCAACACGGGACTCCGGGAGGGCAATGAGCAGTTCTTC
.,TRBV2,.,TRBJ2-5,CASSEVIGAIQYF,TGTGCCAGCAGTGAAGTTATAGGAGCGATCCAGTACTTC
.,TRBV28,TRBD1,TRBJ1-6,CASSPGQGVDSPLHF,TGTGCCAGCAGTCCAGGGCAGGGGGTGGATTCACCCCTCCACTTT
.,TRBV5-1,.,TRBJ2-5,CASSLSGTAQETQYF,TGCGCCAGCAGCCTCTCCGGGACGGCCCAAGAGACCCAGTACTTC
.,TRBV28,.,TRBJ1-6,CASSLGHSPLHF,TGTGCCAGCAGTTTAGGGCATTCACCCCTCCACTTT
.,TRBV7-2,.,TRBJ1-1,CASSWQGTTEAFF,TGTGCCAGCAGCTGGCAGGGGACCACTGAAGCTTTCTTT
.,TRBV20-1,.,TRBJ2-3,CSASPTEQYF,TGCAGTGCTAGTCCGACGGAACAGTATTTT
.,TRBV11-3,TRBD2,TRBJ2-1,CASSLGSGTSGANEQFF,TGTGCCAGCAGCTTAGGGTCCGGGACTAGCGGGGCCAATGAGCAGTTCTTC
.,TRBV9,.,TRBJ2-3,CASSRIGADTQYF,TGTGCCAGCAGCCGTATTGGAGCAGATACGCAGTATTTT
.,TRBV4-2,.,TRBJ2-7,CASSQAFQVGYEQYF,TGTGCCAGCAGCCAAGCGTTCCAAGTTGGCTACGAGCAGTACTTC
.,TRBV20-1,TRBD2,TRBJ2-7,CSAGTSDEQYF,TGCAGTGCTGGGACTAGCGACGAGCAGTACTTC
.,TRBV5-4,TRBD2,TRBJ2-1,CASSSTLAGDNEQFF,TGTGCCAGCTCCTCCACCCTAGCGGGGGACAATGAGCAGTTCTTC
.,TRBV27,.,TRBJ2-7,CASRPTASSPYEQYF,TGTGCCAGCCGTCCTACCGCCAGTTCTCCCTACGAGCAGTACTTC
.,TRBV5-4,TRBD2,TRBJ2-5,CASSPGLAGETQYF,TGTGCCAGCAGCCCGGGACTAGCGGGAGAGACCCAGTACTTC
.,TRBV4-1,.,TRBJ2-1,CASSQGITTYNEQFF,TGCGCCAGCAGCCAAGGAATCACCACCTACAATGAGCAGTTCTTC
.,TRBV7-3,.,TRBJ2-3,CASSLTASSTDTQYF,TGTGCCAGCAGCTTAACAGCCTCTAGCACAGATACGCAGTATTTT
.,TRBV13,TRBD2,TRBJ2-5,CASSAGLAVETQYF,TGTGCCAGCAGCGCGGGACTAGCGGTGGAGACCCAGTACTTC
.,TRBV28,.,TRBJ2-1,CASSLPSTSYNEQFF,TGTGCCAGCAGTTTACCTTCGACTAGTTACAATGAGCAGTTCTTC
.,TRBV28,.,TRBJ2-3,CASSLARPETQYF,TGTGCCAGCAGTTTGGCAAGGCCTGAAACGCAGTATTTT
once,TRBV29-1,.,TRBJ2-5,CSLLDYPVETQYF,TGCAGCCTCTTGGACTACCCGGTGGAGACCCAGTACTTC
.,TRBV28,TRBD1,TRBJ2-7,CASSPSGQGTEQYF,TGTGCCAGTTCACCCTCGGGACAGGGGACCGAGCAGTACTTC
.,TRBV4-1,TRBD1,TRBJ2-3,CASSLQFQGAADTQYF,TGCGCCAGCAGCCTACAATTCCAGGGGGCGGCAGATACGCAGTATTTT
.,TRBV2,.,TRBJ2-4,CASFPGGSTPREAKNIQYF,TGTGCCAGCTTCCCTGGGGGTTCTACCCCTCGGGAGGCCAAAAACATTCAGTACTTC
few,TRBV29-1,.,TRBJ1-1,CSVPGNTEAFF,TGCAGCGTTCCAGGGAACACTGAAGCTTTCTTT